This T cell receptor (beta chain) was recorded in a study of shared clonotypes between healthy human individuals. Study conclusions and caveats: Memory subsets generally showed smaller estimated richness than naive subsets did. Clonotype sharing among donors, it was expected, would be affected by sequencing depth.

CD4+ cells underwent separation, giving CD45RA+ naive and CD45RA-negative memory subsets. The CDR3 is 13 amino acids. Trimming shortened V by 4 bases and J by 9 bases, and 13 bases separated the two germline ends. CDR1 is GTSNPN, CDR2 SVGIG, per germline (reference sequence). This clone has more than one count but fewer than ten. Its matching antigen is unknown. The deep-level immunoSEQ assay was used. The data were produced by immunoSEQ multiplex PCR, yet TCRdb's version contains in-frame clones alone and is incomplete. The sample carries 2 million to 3 million clones, around 94% recorded once. This receptor was obtained from a man aged 18 to 29 in good health. The material sequenced was naive CD4+ T cells sorted from blood. Subset of the sample: CD45RA+ positively selected. This chain links TRBV30 with TRBJ1-6; D uncertain. The CDR3 is CAWKRVRFSPLHF. CDR3 coding DNA: TGTGCCTGGAAGAGGGTGAGATTTTCACCCCTCCACTTT. Complete variable domain (other parts from reference TRBV30 and TRBJ1-6): SQTIHQWPATLVQPVGSPLSLECTVEGTSNPNLYWYRQAAGRGLQLLFYSVGIGQISSEVPQNLSASRPQDRQFILSSKKLLLSDSGFYLCAWKRVRFSPLHFGNGTRLTVT.